This T cell receptor (beta chain) was identified in a study of T-cell reconstitution after alpha-beta-depleted transplantation in children. As it was prepared, the TCRbeta library received unique molecular identifiers. TCRdb redid the calling of the PCR reads with MiXCR, one entry per CDR3 protein. The table lists about 240,000 distinct CDR3 sequences, more than 20% of them singletons, with around 2.5% in the top ten. The V end was cut by 8 bases, the J end by 5 bases, with 15 bases between. This CDR3 is 14 amino acids long. Germline V gene sequence: CDR1 MNHNS, CDR2 SASEGT. Study-level findings and limits: TCRbeta diversity was high at day 60 in some patients (a result of surviving recipient T cells and thymic progenitors). Approximately two months post-transplant, alpha-beta T cells reportedly originated from several hundred expanded graft clones.

As for this clonotype: No antigen is known for it.

This chain uses TRBV6-1 with TRBJ1-4, with D unresolved. The sample in question was PBMCs, obtained before TCRalphabeta/CD19-depleted stem cell transplant. This clonotype was obtained from a girl aged 2 to 10 with Fanconi anemia, due to receive a stem cell transplant. The DNA of the CDR3 is TGTGCCAGCCAACTCACGGTGGTGAATGAAAAACTGTTTTTT. It specifies CASQLTVVNEKLFF.